This TCR beta chain was retrieved from a study of cytotoxic CD8 clonotypes in ibrutinib-treated CLL. Assay used: immunoSEQ multiplex PCR; TCRdb lists only in-frame clones, some missing. Among around 310,000 clones listed, 80% were seen once. This clonotype originated in a human donor with chronic lymphocytic leukemia. The material was PBMCs, obtained before ibrutinib treatment.

CDR3 in amino acids: CASSTPDSREQDNEQFF. DNA for the CDR3: TGTGCCAGCAGTACCCCCGACTCGCGGGAGCAAGACAATGAGCAGTTCTTC. The V gene is TRBV28, the J gene TRBJ2-1, with 7 positions matching TRBD2. V was pared by 5 bases and J by 5 bases, with 15 bases of the junction left unmatched. The CDR3 loop spans 17 amino acids. Per the germline V gene, CDR1 is MDHEN and CDR2 is SYDVKM.